Below, one T cell receptor (beta chain) is given with its context. This clonotype was detected many times. The antigen it binds to is not known. It has no much larger one-base neighbor in the sample; base qualities were not kept. This sample was taken from a study of early T cells in non-severe SARS-CoV-2 infection (dated by TCRdb to the early 2020s). For context, the study as a whole: TCR sequencing used bulk RNA from unsorted whole blood, so alpha and beta chains could not be paired.

The study was a case-control design nested within a healthcare worker cohort in London, UK, with weekly nasopharyngeal swab PCR tests and blood sampling. Healthcare workers were enrolled in the week of the UK lockdown, from 23 to 31 March 2020, and were followed every week for up to roughly 16 weeks. Broader findings and caveats from the paper: VDJdb matching was skewed toward anti-spike CD8 responses and likely underestimated virus-specific expansions, missing private and CD4 specificities.

The germline V gene gives CDR1 as SGHTA and CDR2 as FQGNSA. The CDR3 runs 14 residues from the cysteine to the phenylalanine. Just the 42-base CDR3 DNA is kept, in frame starting at base 1. Trimming removed 1 base from V and 0 bases from J, leaving 6 bases between the germline ends. Library method: 5' RACE. TCRdb lists the instrument as NextSeq 500. To correct for sequencing error and PCR bias, the TCR library protocol tagged individual cDNA molecules with unique molecular identifiers. TCR alpha and beta chains were both sequenced, and the abundances of alpha and beta sequences in each sample were closely correlated with each other. The study's own analysis went as follows. Decombinator V4 was used to annotate TCR sequences for V gene, J gene and CDR3. TCRs were defined as expanded if a significant change between any two time points was detected under a Poisson model with p below 0.0001. TCR abundances were normalised to the total number of TCRs sequenced per sample and expressed as counts per million. TRAV1-2 paired with TRAJ12, TRAJ20 or TRAJ33 defined MAIT TCRs, while TRAV10 paired with TRAJ18 defined iNKT TCRs. A search of VDJdb, accessed on 1 November 2021, was run for TCRs annotated to CMV, EBV and SARS-CoV-2, with TCRs annotated for multiple antigens excluded. TCRdb passed the public sequencing reads through fastp at Q25 and MiXCR, retaining productive beta sequences. Every distinct CDR3 protein forms one entry, paired with its most common genes and DNA. TCRdb's processing, not the authors' own work, is the source of the V and J calls. The sample includes some 73,000 distinct CDR3 sequences, with over 9.5% observed a single time. The top ten clones comprise 3.4% of the sample.

The sequenced sample consisted of whole blood. The chain employs TRBV7-2 and TRBJ1-1; the best D guess is TRBD1, with 5 bases matching. The TCR comes from an adult who was a healthcare worker with PCR-confirmed SARS-CoV-2 infection or an uninfected control (not recorded which). In nucleotides, the sequence is TGTGCCAGCAGCTTAGGACAGTTGAACACTGAAGCTTTCTTT. This yields the protein CASSLGQLNTEAFF.